The source of this TCR beta chain is a study of T cells in Graves' hyperthyroidism and ophthalmopathy. Study-level points and caveats: Ophthalmopathy and stable hyperthyroidism were separated by a 13 V-J model.

Disease duration was under 3 months in the ophthalmopathy patients, who also had a Clinical Activity Score of at least 3 and a NOSPECS grade of at least 4. A patient was excluded if there was uncontrolled infection, other autoimmune disease, pregnancy or lactation. TCR beta CDR3 regions were amplified from RNA transcripts. Using the HTBI primer set, a first-round RT-PCR was run on the TCR CDR3. TCRdb re-analysed the multiplex PCR reads in MiXCR, keeping a single row per CDR3 protein. The data hold more than 450,000 distinct CDR3 sequences, with about 20% observed a single time. The CDR3 runs 15 residues. Germline V CDR1 and CDR2: MDHEN, SYDVKM. The V gene lost 2 bases and the J gene lost 2 bases, with 10 bases spanning the gap. This clonotype was observed a few times. As yet, its antigen is unknown.

The source of this sequence is a man aged 35-49 years with Graves' ophthalmopathy. The material sequenced was blood. The V gene is TRBV28, the J gene TRBJ1-3; unclear D gene. The CDR3 protein is CASSLAIGAGNTIYF. CDR3 nucleotides: TGTGCCAGCAGTTTAGCGATCGGGGCTGGAAACACCATATATTTT.